This TCR beta chain emerged from a study of identical twins. TCRdb re-called the 5' RACE reads with MiXCR, one entry per CDR3 protein. The data contain around 1.7 million distinct CDR3 sequences, 32% of them singletons. The CDR3 sequence is 16 residues long. Trimming stripped 1 base from V and 2 bases from J, with 18 bases between. From germline, CDR1 is DFQATT and CDR2 SNEGSKA (reference sequence). In this sample, this clonotype turned up a few times. The receptor was isolated from a newborn girl in good health. V usage is TRBV20-1 and J usage is TRBJ2-7; either TRBD1 or TRBD2 may supply D (6 bases each). The sequenced material came from cord blood. DNA of the CDR3: TGCAGTGCTAGAGCCCCTGACAGGACTAAGACCTACGAGCAGTACTTC. As protein: CSARAPDRTKTYEQYF.